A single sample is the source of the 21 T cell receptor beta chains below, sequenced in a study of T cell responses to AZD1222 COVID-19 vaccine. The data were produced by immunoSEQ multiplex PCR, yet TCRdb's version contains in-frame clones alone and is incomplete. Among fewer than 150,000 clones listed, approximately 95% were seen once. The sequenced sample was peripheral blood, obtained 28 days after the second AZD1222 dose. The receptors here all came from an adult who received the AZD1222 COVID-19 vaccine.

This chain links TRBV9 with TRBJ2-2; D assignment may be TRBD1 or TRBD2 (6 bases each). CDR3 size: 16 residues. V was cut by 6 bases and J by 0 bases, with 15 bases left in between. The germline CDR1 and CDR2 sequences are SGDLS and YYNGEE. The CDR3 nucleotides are TGTGCCAGCACCAGGGGACTCGAAACGAACACCGGGGAGCTGTTTTTT. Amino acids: CASTRGLETNTGELFF.

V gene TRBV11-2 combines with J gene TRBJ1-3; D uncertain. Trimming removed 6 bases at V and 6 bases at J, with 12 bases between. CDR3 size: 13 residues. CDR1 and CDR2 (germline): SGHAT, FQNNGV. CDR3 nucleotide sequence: TGTGCCAGCAGGGAGGAAAACGAAAACACCATATATTTT. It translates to CASREENENTIYF. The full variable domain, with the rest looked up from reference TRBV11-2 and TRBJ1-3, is EAGVAQSPRYKIIEKRQSVAFWCNPISGHATLYWYQQILGQGPKLLIQFQNNGVVDDSQLPKDRFSAERLKGVDSTLKIQPAKLEDSAVYLCASREENENTIYFGEGSWLTVV.

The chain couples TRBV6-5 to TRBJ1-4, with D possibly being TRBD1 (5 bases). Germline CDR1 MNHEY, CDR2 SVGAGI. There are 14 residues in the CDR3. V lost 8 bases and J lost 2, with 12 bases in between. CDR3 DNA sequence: TGTGCCAGCGCCTGGGGGGGGACTAATGAAAAACTGTTTTTT. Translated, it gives CASAWGGTNEKLFF.

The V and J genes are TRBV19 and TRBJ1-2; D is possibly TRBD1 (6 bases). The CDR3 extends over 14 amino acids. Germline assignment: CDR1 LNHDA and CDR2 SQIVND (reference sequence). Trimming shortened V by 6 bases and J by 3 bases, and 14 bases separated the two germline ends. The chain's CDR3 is CASRDRPRYYGYTF. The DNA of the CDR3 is TGTGCCAGTAGGGACAGACCCCGGTACTATGGCTACACCTTC.

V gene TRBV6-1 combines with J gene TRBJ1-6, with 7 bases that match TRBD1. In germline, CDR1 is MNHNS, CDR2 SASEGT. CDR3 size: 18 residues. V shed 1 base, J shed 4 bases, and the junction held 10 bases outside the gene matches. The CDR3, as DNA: TGTGCCAGCAGTGAAGAAGTAGCAGGGGGGGGATATAATTCACCCCTCCACTTT. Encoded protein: CASSEEVAGGGYNSPLHF.

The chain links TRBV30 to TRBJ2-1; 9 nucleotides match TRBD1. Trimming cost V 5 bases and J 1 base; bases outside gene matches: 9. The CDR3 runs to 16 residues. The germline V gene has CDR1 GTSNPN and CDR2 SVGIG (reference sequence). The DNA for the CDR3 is TGTGCCTGGGGGGTGGGACAGGGCCTATCCTACAATGAGCAGTTCTTC. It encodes CAWGVGQGLSYNEQFF.

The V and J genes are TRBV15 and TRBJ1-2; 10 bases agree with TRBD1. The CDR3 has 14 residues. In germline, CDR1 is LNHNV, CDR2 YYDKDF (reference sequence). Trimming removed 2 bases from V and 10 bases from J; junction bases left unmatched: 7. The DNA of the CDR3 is TGTGCCACCAGCAGACCTCGGGACAGGGGTGTCTACACCTTC. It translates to CATSRPRDRGVYTF.

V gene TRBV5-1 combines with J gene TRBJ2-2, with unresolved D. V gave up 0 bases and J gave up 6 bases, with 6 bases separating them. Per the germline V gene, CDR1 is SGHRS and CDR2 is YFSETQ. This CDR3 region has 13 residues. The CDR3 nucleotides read TGCGCCAGCAGCTTGGACCCCGCCGGGGAGCTGTTTTTT. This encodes CASSLDPAGELFF.

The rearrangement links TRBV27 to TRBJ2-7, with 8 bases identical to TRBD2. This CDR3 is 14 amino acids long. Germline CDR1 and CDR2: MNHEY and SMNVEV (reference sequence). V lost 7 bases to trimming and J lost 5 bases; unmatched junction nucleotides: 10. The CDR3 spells CASTPAGVTNEQYF. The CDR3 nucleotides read TGTGCCAGCACCCCAGCGGGGGTTACCAACGAGCAGTACTTC.

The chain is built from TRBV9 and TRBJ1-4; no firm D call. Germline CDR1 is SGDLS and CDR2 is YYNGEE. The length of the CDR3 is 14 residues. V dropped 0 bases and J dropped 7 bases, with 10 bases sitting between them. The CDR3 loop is CASSVDGVGEKLFF. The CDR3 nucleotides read TGTGCCAGCAGCGTAGACGGTGTGGGTGAAAAACTGTTTTTT.

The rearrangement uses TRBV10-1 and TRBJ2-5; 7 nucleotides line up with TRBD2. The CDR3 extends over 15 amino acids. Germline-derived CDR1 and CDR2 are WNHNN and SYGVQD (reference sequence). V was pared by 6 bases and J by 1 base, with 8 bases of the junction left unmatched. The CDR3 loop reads CASSFGGEVQETQYF. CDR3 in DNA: TGCGCCAGCAGCTTTGGGGGGGAAGTCCAAGAGACCCAGTACTTC.

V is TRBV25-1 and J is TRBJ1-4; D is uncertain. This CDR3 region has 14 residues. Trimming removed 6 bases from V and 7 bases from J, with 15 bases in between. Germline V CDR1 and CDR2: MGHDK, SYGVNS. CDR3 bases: TGTGCCAGCAGCCTGGACGGGTTCGGTGAAAAACTGTTTTTT. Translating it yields CASSLDGFGEKLFF.

The DNA of the CDR3 is TGTGCCAGCAGCTTAGGTCTAGCGGGGGATACGCAGTATTTT. Protein product: CASSLGLAGDTQYF. The chain uses TRBV11-3 and TRBJ2-3; 9 bases are shared with TRBD2. This CDR3 is 14 amino acids long. The V gene's germline CDR1 is SGHNT and CDR2 YENEEA. The V segment lost 1 base and the J segment 6 bases; nucleotides outside the gene matches: 2. The full variable domain, in which reference TRBV11-3 and TRBJ2-3 provide the parts outside the CDR3, is EAGVVQSPRYKIIEKKQPVAFWCNPISGHNTLYWYLQNLGQGPELLIRYENEEAVDDSQLPKDRFSAERLKGVDSTLKIQPAELGDSAVYLCASSLGLAGDTQYFGPGTRLTVL.

The CDR3 DNA follows: TGTGCCAGCAGACCACAGGGGAATCCTGGAGCTTTCTTT. Its translation: CASRPQGNPGAFF. V usage is TRBV5-6 and J usage is TRBJ1-1; 7 bases are shared with TRBD1. The CDR3 consists of 13 residues. V shed 5 bases, J shed 10 bases, and the junction held 11 bases outside the gene matches. Germline values: CDR1 SGHDT, CDR2 YYEEEE. The whole variable domain, filled in from reference TRBV5-6 and TRBJ1-1, reads DAGVTQSPTHLIKTRGQQVTLRCSPKSGHDTVSWYQQALGQGPQFIFQYYEEEERQRGNFPDRFSGHQFPNYSSELNVNALLLGDSALYLCASRPQGNPGAFFGQGTRLTVV.

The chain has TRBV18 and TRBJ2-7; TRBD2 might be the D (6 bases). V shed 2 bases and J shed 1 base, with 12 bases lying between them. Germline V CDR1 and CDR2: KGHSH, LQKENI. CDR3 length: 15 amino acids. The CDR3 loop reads CASSPTTGGSYEQYF. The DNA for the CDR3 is TGTGCCAGCTCACCAACCACCGGGGGATCCTACGAGCAGTACTTC.

The CDR3, as DNA: TGCGCCAGCAGCCAATTTACGGTTGACACCGGGGAGCTGTTTTTT. Protein product: CASSQFTVDTGELFF. The rearrangement joins TRBV4-3 to TRBJ2-2; D is unclear. The V end was cut by 2 bases, the J end by 3 bases, with 10 bases between. The CDR3 runs 15 residues. Germline CDR1 reads LGHNA; CDR2 reads YSLEER.

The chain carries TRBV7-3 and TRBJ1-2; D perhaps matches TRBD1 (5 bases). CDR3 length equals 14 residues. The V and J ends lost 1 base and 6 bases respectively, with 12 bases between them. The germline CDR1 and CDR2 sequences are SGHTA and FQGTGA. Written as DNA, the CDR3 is TGTGCCAGCAGCTTAAACGGCGGGGACGATGGCTACACCTTC. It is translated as CASSLNGGDDGYTF.

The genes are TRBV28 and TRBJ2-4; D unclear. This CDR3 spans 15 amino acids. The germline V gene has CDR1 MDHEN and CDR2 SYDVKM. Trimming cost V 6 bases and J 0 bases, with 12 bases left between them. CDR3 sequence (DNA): TGTGCCAGCAGCCCTGCTCCCCTAGCCAAAAACATTCAGTACTTC. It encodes CASSPAPLAKNIQYF.

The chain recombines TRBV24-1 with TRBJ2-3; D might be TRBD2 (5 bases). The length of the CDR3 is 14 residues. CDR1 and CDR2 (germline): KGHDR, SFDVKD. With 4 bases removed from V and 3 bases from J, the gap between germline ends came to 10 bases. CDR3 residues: CATSEELVTDTQYF. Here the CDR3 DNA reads TGTGCCACCAGTGAGGAACTAGTTACAGATACGCAGTATTTT.

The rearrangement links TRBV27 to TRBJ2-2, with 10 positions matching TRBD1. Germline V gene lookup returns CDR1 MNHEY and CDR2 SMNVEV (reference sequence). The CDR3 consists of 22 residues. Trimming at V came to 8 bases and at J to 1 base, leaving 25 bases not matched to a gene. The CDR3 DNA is TGTGCCAGCGGCTACGGGGCTCGCTGGGGACAGGGGAGAGGAAGGAACACCGGGGAGCTGTTTTTT. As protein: CASGYGARWGQGRGRNTGELFF.

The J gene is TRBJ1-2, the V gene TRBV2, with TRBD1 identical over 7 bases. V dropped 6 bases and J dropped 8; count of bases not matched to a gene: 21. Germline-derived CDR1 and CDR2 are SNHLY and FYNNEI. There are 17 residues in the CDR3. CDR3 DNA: TGTGCCAGCAGCCTGAGACAGGGCAGAAACCCAGCGGGGGGCTACACCTTC. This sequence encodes CASSLRQGRNPAGGYTF.